These 5 T cell receptor beta chains were all obtained from the same sample, sequenced in a study of beta chain features in type 1 diabetes. The sequenced template was cDNA made from the entire isolated RNA. TCRdb's copy holds only in-frame clones and misses some; the assay was immunoSEQ multiplex PCR. The repertoire holds around 170,000 clones, with approximately 9% as singletons. Sequencing used central memory CD4+ T cells from blood. These receptors all come from a woman aged 18-30 years in good health.

By share, this clone counts as medium-sized (0.01 to 0.1%). This chain connects TRBV23-1 to TRBJ1-2; D is unresolved. TRBV23-1 has ORF status, its function being uncertain. This CDR3 is 11 amino acids long. The V end lost 8 bases, the J end lost 4 bases, and 8 bases lay between the germline ends. The CDR3 DNA reads TGCGCCAGCGCCCGGAGCTATGGCTACACCTTC. Residues: CASARSYGYTF.

This chain connects TRBV30 to TRBJ2-3; D perhaps matches TRBD2 (5 bases). This CDR3 comprises 12 residues. Trimming left V 4 bases short and J 9 bases short, with 14 bases between. CDR1 and CDR2 (germline): GTSNPN, SVGIG (reference sequence). The CDR3 sequence is CAWTGGSGTQYF. The CDR3 DNA sequence: TGTGCCTGGACCGGTGGAAGCGGCACGCAGTATTTT.

This clone was seen more than once but under ten times. The chain employs TRBV4-1 and TRBJ2-3; 11 nucleotides line up with TRBD2. The CDR3 runs to 20 residues. The J segment lost 0 bases and the V segment lost 4 bases, leaving 15 bases of the junction unmatched. CDR1 is MGHRA, CDR2 YSYEKL, per germline. In DNA form, the CDR3 reads TGCGCCAGCAGCCGCATACTCGGGACTAGCGGCCGGAGGAGCACAGATACGCAGTATTTT. This gives the protein CASSRILGTSGRRSTDTQYF.

In this sample, this clone turned up a few times. CDR3 protein: CASSPPRDRGQYEQYF. As DNA, the CDR3 is TGCGCCAGCAGTCCCCCCCGGGACAGGGGGCAGTACGAGCAGTACTTC. This sequence joins TRBV23-1 and TRBJ2-7; 12 bases align to TRBD1. TRBV23-1 is sorted into the ORF group, with uncertain function. The CDR3 length is 16 residues. The junction had 8 bases not matched to a gene; V was cut back by 4 bases and J by 4 bases.

This clone appeared a few times. CDR3 amino acids: CSVGGSTGGLNEKLFF. DNA for the CDR3: TGCAGCGTTGGAGGATCGACAGGCGGATTGAATGAAAAACTGTTTTTT. The V gene is TRBV29-1, the J gene TRBJ1-4; a possible D gene is TRBD1 (6 bases). The V gene's germline CDR1 is SQVTM and CDR2 ANQGSEA. V dropped 4 bases and J dropped 5 bases, with 20 bases sitting between them. The CDR3 sequence is 16 residues long. The complete variable domain, with remaining parts taken from reference TRBV29-1 and TRBJ1-4, reads SAVISQKPSRDICQRGTSLTIQCQVDSQVTMMFWYRQQPGQSLTLIATANQGSEATYESGFVIDKFPISRPNLTFSTLTVSNMSPEDSSIYLCSVGGSTGGLNEKLFFGSGTQLSVL.